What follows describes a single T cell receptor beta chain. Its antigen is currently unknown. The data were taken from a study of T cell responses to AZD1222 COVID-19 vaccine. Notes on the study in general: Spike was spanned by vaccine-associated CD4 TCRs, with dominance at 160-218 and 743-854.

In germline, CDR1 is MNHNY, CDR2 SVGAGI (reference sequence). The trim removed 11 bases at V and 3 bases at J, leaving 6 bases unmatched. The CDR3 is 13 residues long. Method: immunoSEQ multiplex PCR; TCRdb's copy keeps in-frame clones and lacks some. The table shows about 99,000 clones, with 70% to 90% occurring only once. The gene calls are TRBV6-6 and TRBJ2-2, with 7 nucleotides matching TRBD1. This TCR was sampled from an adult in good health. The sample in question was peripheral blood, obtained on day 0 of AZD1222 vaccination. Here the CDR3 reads CAGQVTDTGELFF. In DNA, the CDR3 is TGTGCCGGACAGGTTACCGACACCGGGGAGCTGTTTTTT.